The 27 T cell receptor beta chains given below trace back to one sample, sequenced in a study of control samples from healthy donors and cancer patients. The method was immunoSEQ multiplex PCR; TCRdb's version includes in-frame clones alone and lacks a portion of them. The table includes roughly 170,000 clones, almost 90% detected once. The sequencing input was blood. The receptor set was obtained from a woman aged 30 to 39 in good health.

The genes are TRBV24-1 and TRBJ2-3; no clear D. This CDR3 is 13 amino acids long. Trimming took 6 bases from V and 2 from J, leaving 8 bases between them. Germline CDR1 reads KGHDR; CDR2 reads SFDVKD. The CDR3 reads CATSSLLTDTQYF. Written as DNA, the CDR3 is TGTGCCACCAGTTCCTTACTCACAGATACGCAGTATTTT.

The CDR3 spells CAASTGGAGAFF. The DNA of the CDR3 is TGTGCCGCTTCAACAGGGGGCGCAGGGGCTTTCTTT. The chain combines TRBV24-1 with TRBJ1-1, with 9 bases identical to TRBD1. This CDR3 spans 12 amino acids. Germline CDR1 reads KGHDR; CDR2 reads SFDVKD. V trimming: 12 bases; J trimming: 11 bases; junction bases outside the gene matches: 12.

The chain employs TRBV3-1 (or the pseudogene TRBV3-2) and TRBJ1-6; 7 bases align to TRBD1. The CDR3 sequence is 13 residues long. Germline V CDR1 and CDR2: LGHDT, YNNKEL (reference sequence). V trimming: 4 bases; J trimming: 7 bases; junction bases outside the gene matches: 1. The CDR3 DNA is TGTGCCAGCAGCCGACAGGGAAATTCACCCCTCCACTTT. It codes for CASSRQGNSPLHF.

Turning to this clone: Additional DNA sequences in this sample encode the identical CDR3. The rearrangement links TRBV19 to TRBJ1-1; D is unresolved. The V gene lost 6 bases and the J gene lost 1 base, with 3 bases spanning the gap. The CDR3 sequence is 11 residues long. Germline V gives CDR1 LNHDA, CDR2 SQIVND (reference sequence). Here the CDR3 DNA reads TGTGCCAGTAGGGGGAACACTGAAGCTTTCTTT. It is translated as CASRGNTEAFF.

DNA for the CDR3: TGCAGCGTTGACTCCCCGCCCAGGCCAGATACGCAGTATTTT. Protein: CSVDSPPRPDTQYF. The chain is built from TRBV29-1 and TRBJ2-3; D is unresolved. The CDR3 totals 14 residues. Germline V gene lookup returns CDR1 SQVTM and CDR2 ANQGSEA. V was cut by 3 bases and J by 4 bases, with 14 bases left in between.

This chain links TRBV2 with TRBJ2-7; TRBD1 agrees at 8 bases. Germline V gene data show CDR1 as SNHLY and CDR2 as FYNNEI. This CDR3 is built from 12 residues. Trimming took 8 bases from V and 4 from J; bases not matched to a gene: 4. CDR3 loop: CASGDRRYEQYV. The DNA for the CDR3 is TGTGCCAGCGGGGACAGGAGGTACGAGCAGTACGTC.

The chain combines TRBV21-1 with TRBJ1-3; the table's D call of TRBD1 was not tested on the DNA. TRBV21-1 is a pseudogene. This CDR3 spans 13 amino acids. Here the CDR3 reads CASSKRGGNTIYF. CDR3 sequence (DNA): TGTGCCAGCAGCAAAAGGGGTGGAAACACCATATATTTT.

The chain combines TRBV7-2 with TRBJ1-2; possibly TRBD1 for D (5 bases). V was clipped by 0 bases and J by 10 bases, with 15 bases between them. The CDR3 consists of 14 residues. The germline gives CDR1 SGHTA, CDR2 FQGNSA. CDR3 region: CASSLARGWNDYTF. CDR3 nucleotides: TGTGCCAGCAGCTTAGCGCGGGGGTGGAATGACTACACCTTC.

The chain combines TRBV2 with TRBJ1-1, with D uncertain. V was pared by 8 bases and J by 8 bases, with 15 bases between. The germline V gene has CDR1 SNHLY and CDR2 FYNNEI. This CDR3 has 12 amino acids. The CDR3 DNA reads TGTGCCAGCCTAAGTCTGGGGTCCGAAGCTTTCTTT. Translation gives CASLSLGSEAFF.

Judged by abundance, this clone is medium-sized (0.01 to 0.1%). The chain recombines TRBV19 with TRBJ1-3, with 10 bases fitting TRBD1. Per the germline V gene, CDR1 is LNHDA and CDR2 is SQIVND (reference sequence). The CDR3 is 17 residues long. V dropped 4 bases and J dropped 0; count of bases not matched to a gene: 6. CDR3 region: CASSRRDRGSSGNTIYF. In nucleotides, the CDR3 is TGTGCCAGTAGTAGGCGGGACAGGGGTAGCTCTGGAAACACCATATATTTT.

The chain joins TRBV10-3 to TRBJ1-4; unclear D gene. There are 17 residues in the CDR3. Germline CDR1 is ENHRY and CDR2 is SYGVKD. V lost 4 bases, J lost 4 bases, and 19 bases lay in between. The chain's CDR3 is CAISAQSPVVSNEKLFF. CDR3 nucleotide sequence: TGTGCCATCAGTGCCCAATCGCCCGTCGTCAGTAATGAAAAACTGTTTTTT.

This chain connects TRBV4-2 to TRBJ1-5, with D possibly being TRBD1 (5 bases). The germline V gene has CDR1 LGHNA and CDR2 YNFKEQ. This CDR3 has 15 residues. V was pared by 4 bases and J by 2 bases, with 12 bases between. The DNA of the CDR3 is TGTGCCAGCAGCCTCGGGGGGGGGTGCAATCAGCCCCAGCATTTT. Encoded protein: CASSLGGGCNQPQHF.

The J gene is TRBJ1-1, the V gene TRBV11-2; possibly TRBD1 for D (6 bases). The CDR3 is 13 amino acids. V shed 5 bases and J shed 4 bases, with 11 bases lying between them. Per germline, CDR1 SGHAT and CDR2 FQNNGV. The chain's CDR3 is CASSPQGGTEAFF. CDR3 bases: TGTGCCAGCAGCCCACAGGGTGGCACTGAAGCTTTCTTT.

V gene TRBV19 combines with J gene TRBJ2-7; 8 nucleotides line up with TRBD1. From germline, CDR1 is LNHDA and CDR2 SQIVND (reference sequence). J gave up 2 bases and V 7 bases, and 4 bases lay outside the gene matches. The CDR3 contains 13 residues. This chain's CDR3 is CASKGQAPYEQYF. CDR3 coding DNA: TGTGCCAGTAAGGGACAGGCCCCCTACGAGCAGTACTTC.

The chain joins TRBV7-2 to TRBJ2-1, with D unclear. Trimming pared 6 bases from V and 6 bases from J, leaving 12 bases between. CDR1 is SGHTA, CDR2 FQGNSA, per germline. The CDR3 is made up of 13 amino acids. The CDR3 nucleotides are TGTGCCAGCAGTGGGGTCGGCCCCAATGAGCAGTTCTTC. Translating it yields CASSGVGPNEQFF.

V usage is TRBV7-2 and J usage is TRBJ2-7; 11 nucleotides agree with TRBD1. The CDR3 loop spans 16 amino acids. V lost 4 bases and J lost 6; bases outside the gene matches: 11. Looked up from germline, CDR1 is SGHTA and CDR2 is FQGNSA. CDR3 sequence (DNA): TGTGCCAGCAGCTCCACCCTACCGGGACAGGGGGGCGAGCAGTACTTC. Translated, it gives CASSSTLPGQGGEQYF.

The V call is TRBV2, the J call TRBJ2-3, with a weak D call TRBD2 (5 bases). This CDR3 is 15 amino acids long. Between the trimmed V and J ends, which lost 8 bases and 2 bases, there was a span of 17 bases. Germline V CDR1 and CDR2: SNHLY, FYNNEI. The CDR3 DNA sequence: TGTGCCAGCGGTACGCTAGCCGATCTCACAGATACGCAGTATTTT. Amino acids: CASGTLADLTDTQYF.

This clone was seen a single time. The chain has TRBV19 and TRBJ2-5; 8 bases are a match to TRBD2. CDR3 length: 15 residues. After removal of 3 bases from V and 5 bases from J, the junction contained 8 bases not matched to a gene. Per germline, CDR1 LNHDA and CDR2 SQIVND (reference sequence). For the CDR3, the DNA is TGTGCCAGTAGTATTGGGGCGCGGGGGGTTGAGACCCAGTACTTC. Translating gives CASSIGARGVETQYF. The entire variable domain, with the rest obtained from reference TRBV19 and TRBJ2-5, is as follows: DGGITQSPKYLFRKEGQNVTLSCEQNLNHDAMYWYRQDPGQGLRLIYYSQIVNDFQKGDIAEGYSVSREKKESFPLTVTSAQKNPTAFYLCASSIGARGVETQYFGPGTRLLVL.

This clone was found a few times. This chain joins TRBV7-2 and TRBJ1-5; D is perhaps TRBD1 (5 bases). Germline lookup yields CDR1 SGHTA and CDR2 FQGNSA. The CDR3 has 15 amino acids. Deletions cut 5 bases from V and 3 bases from J, with 14 bases between. The CDR3 DNA sequence: TGTGCCAGCAGCCTCGGACCGGGGGTCAATCAGCCCCAGCATTTT. Translated: CASSLGPGVNQPQHF.

This sequence joins TRBV4-1 and TRBJ2-7; D not certain. There are 14 residues in the CDR3. Looked up from germline, CDR1 is MGHRA and CDR2 is YSYEKL. V dropped 4 bases and J dropped 0 bases, with 10 bases sitting between them. CDR3 in DNA: TGCGCCAGCAGCCCATTTACCACCTCCTACGAGCAGTACTTC. This codes for CASSPFTTSYEQYF.

This clone was observed a single time. The chain joins TRBV27 to TRBJ1-1, with D unclear. The germline V gene has CDR1 MNHEY and CDR2 SMNVEV (reference sequence). This CDR3 is 12 amino acids long. The V end was cut by 4 bases, the J end by 11 bases, with 14 bases between. CDR3 sequence (DNA): TGTGCCAGCAGTTCCCTCAGCCTTGCGGCTTTCTTT. Residues: CASSSLSLAAFF.

The chain employs TRBV7-2 and TRBJ2-2, with 10 positions matching TRBD2. The CDR3 consists of 16 residues. Germline V gene sequence: CDR1 SGHTA, CDR2 FQGNSA. Trimming at V came to 3 bases and at J to 1 base, leaving 2 bases not matched to a gene. The CDR3 DNA reads TGTGCCAGCAGCTTGGTAGCGGGGGGGAACACCGGGGAGCTGTTTTTT. Translated: CASSLVAGGNTGELFF.

V usage is TRBV24-1 and J usage is TRBJ1-2; D is undetermined. From germline, CDR1 is KGHDR and CDR2 SFDVKD. Trimming removed 6 bases from V and 7 bases from J, with 14 bases in between. There are 13 residues in the CDR3. The CDR3: CATSPEGKGGYTF. The CDR3 bases are TGTGCCACCAGTCCTGAGGGCAAAGGTGGCTACACCTTC.

This clone was detected many times. The rearrangement joins TRBV2 to TRBJ1-1, with D possibly matching TRBD1 (5 bases). Germline CDR1 and CDR2: SNHLY and FYNNEI. The CDR3 covers 13 residues. Trimming removed 5 bases from V and 3 bases from J, with 10 bases in between. CDR3 nucleotides: TGTGCCAGCAGTCGCAGGGTGGACACTGAAGCTTTCTTT. Translated: CASSRRVDTEAFF.

The count of this clone is one. The V gene is TRBV6-2 or TRBV6-3, the J gene TRBJ1-2; maybe TRBD1 (5 bases). CDR3 size: 15 residues. Trimming removed 4 bases at V and 3 bases at J, with 15 bases between. CDR1 and CDR2 (germline): MNHEY, SVGEGT. This chain's CDR3 is CASSSDGTWDYGYTF. The CDR3 bases are TGTGCCAGCAGTTCAGACGGGACGTGGGACTATGGCTACACCTTC.

CDR3: CASLGTGMNTGELFF. The DNA of the CDR3 is TGTGCCAGTTTGGGGACAGGGATGAACACCGGGGAGCTGTTTTTT. The rearrangement uses TRBV7-9 and TRBJ2-2; TRBD1 agrees at 9 bases. V gave up 9 bases and J gave up 1 base; unmatched junction bases: 6. There are 15 residues in the CDR3. Germline-derived CDR1 and CDR2 are SEHNR and FQNEAQ (reference sequence). Drawing the rest from reference TRBV7-9 and TRBJ2-2, the complete variable domain is DTGVSQNPRHKITKRGQNVTFRCDPISEHNRLYWYRQTLGQGPEFLTYFQNEAQLEKSRLLSDRFSAERPKGSFSTLEIQRTEQGDSAMYLCASLGTGMNTGELFFGEGSRLTVL.

The rearrangement uses TRBV19 and TRBJ2-7; TRBD1 aligns across 8 bases. CDR1 is LNHDA and CDR2 is SQIVND in the germline V gene (reference sequence). V shed 3 bases, J shed 2 bases, and the junction held 6 bases outside the gene matches. The CDR3 consists of 15 residues. In nucleotides, the CDR3 is TGTGCCAGTAGTATTAAGGCAGGGGGCACCTACGAGCAGTACTTC. Translated, it gives CASSIKAGGTYEQYF.